A selection of T cell receptor beta chains follows, all from one sample in a study of OX40 agonist ivuxolimab in advanced cancers. TCRdb's copy holds only in-frame clones and misses some; the assay was immunoSEQ multiplex PCR. This repertoire shows about 50,000 clones, roughly 83% found once; its top ten account for 1.2%. This sample comprised CD4+ or CD8+ T cells sorted from blood, obtained in a trial of the OX40 agonist ivuxolimab. The source of these receptors is an adult with an advanced solid tumor such as melanoma, head and neck, liver or kidney cancer. Both conserved end residues are part of each CDR3. The D gene is left open where the match is weak. Only part of the rows carry a size: once, few, many, or a class if the clone is expanded.

NA	TRBD2	14	TRBJ2-1	TRBV7-3	TGTGCCAGCAGCTTACCGGGGACTACCCATGAGCAGTTCTTC	CASSLPGTTHEQFF
NA	NA	14	TRBJ2-5	TRBV7-9	TGTGCCAGCAGCTCAACCGGGACAAAAGAGACCCAGTACTTC	CASSSTGTKETQYF
once	TRBD2	16	TRBJ2-7	TRBV4-1	TGCGCCAGCAGCCAAGATACCAGCGGGAGTTCCTACGAGCAGTACTTC	CASSQDTSGSSYEQYF
NA	NA	16	TRBJ1-5	TRBV2	TGTGCCAGCAGTGACGAGGGCCTCGGGAGCAATCAGCCCCAGCATTTT	CASSDEGLGSNQPQHF
NA	NA	12	TRBJ2-7	TRBV2	TGTGCCAGCAGCGACCAGGGGTACGAGCAGTACTTC	CASSDQGYEQYF
few	TRBD2	16	TRBJ2-3	TRBV5-4	TGTGCCAGCAGCGTCGGACTAGCGGGAGAAAAAGATACGCAGTATTTT	CASSVGLAGEKDTQYF
NA	NA	13	TRBJ1-1	TRBV6-1	TGTGCCACTGCCGGGACTTACATCACTGAAGCTTTCTTT	CATAGTYITEAFF
many	NA	14	TRBJ2-7	TRBV11-2	TGTGCCAGCAGCTTAGGCGTCAGTACCTACGAGCAGTACTTC	CASSLGVSTYEQYF
NA	NA	14	TRBJ1-4	TRBV6-1	TGTGCCAGCAGTGAAGGGGGGGTGACGGAAAAACTGTTTTTT	CASSEGGVTEKLFF
NA	NA	15	TRBJ2-3	TRBV18	TGTGCCAGCTCACCCTCTGGAGATGACACAGATACGCAGTATTTT	CASSPSGDDTDTQYF
NA	NA	15	TRBJ1-4	TRBV9	TGTGCCAGCAGCGTAGAAGCGGGGGGACGGGAAAAACTGTTTTTT	CASSVEAGGREKLFF
NA	NA	12	TRBJ2-7	TRBV29-1	TGCAGCGTTGGATGGCAGACCTACGAGCAGTACTTC	CSVGWQTYEQYF
few	NA	15	TRBJ1-4	TRBV19	TGTGCCAGTAGTTGGGGTAGGACAACTAATGAAAAACTGTTTTTT	CASSWGRTTNEKLFF
NA	NA	17	TRBJ1-3	TRBV5-1	TGCGCCAGCAGCTTTCTGGGCAGAACGTGGTCTGGAAACACCATATATTTT	CASSFLGRTWSGNTIYF
NA	NA	13	TRBJ1-2	TRBV19	TGTGCCAGTAGTATACAGGGGTTCTATGGCTACACCTTC	CASSIQGFYGYTF
NA	NA	12	TRBJ1-4	TRBV5-4	TGTGCCAGCAGCTTGGGGGTGAACCAACTGTTTTTT	CASSLGVNQLFF
NA	TRBD1	15	TRBJ1-1	TRBV5-1	TGCGCCAGCAGCTTGGAGACAGGGAGTAATACTGAAGCTTTCTTT	CASSLETGSNTEAFF
NA	NA	13	TRBJ2-1	TRBV5-4	TGTGCCAGCAGCTTCCAGGGGTACAATGAGCAGTTCTTC	CASSFQGYNEQFF
NA	NA	15	TRBJ2-3	TRBV28	TGTGCCAGCAGTTTTCGGACAGCTTTTTCAGATACGCAGTATTTT	CASSFRTAFSDTQYF
NA	NA	12	TRBJ1-5	TRBV28	TGTGCCAGCAGTTTTGTAAATCAGCCCCAGCATTTT	CASSFVNQPQHF
NA	TRBD1	15	TRBJ1-1	TRBV9	TGTGCCAGCACCCTCGGAGGGACAGGGTCGTCTGAAGCTTTCTTT	CASTLGGTGSSEAFF
NA	TRBD1	14	TRBJ2-1	TRBV6-4	TGTGCCAGCAGTGTGGTTAGGGACAGCAATGAGCAGTTCTTC	CASSVVRDSNEQFF
NA	TRBD1	14	TRBJ2-7	TRBV18	TGTGCCAGCTCACCTCTTGGACAGGGTTACGAGCAGTACTTC	CASSPLGQGYEQYF
NA	TRBD1	17	TRBJ1-5	TRBV6-1	TGTGCCAGCAGTGTAGGACAGGGTTATATAACTCCTCAGCCCCAGCATTTT	CASSVGQGYITPQPQHF